This T cell receptor beta chain was sequenced in a study of blood T cell repertoires in COVID-19. As for the study in general: There were acute and convalescent COVID-19 samples, and they came from the United States, Italy and Spain.

While infection was still active, Seattle patients were enrolled and then followed longitudinally. The V end was cut by 4 bases, the J end by 6 bases, with 19 bases between. The CDR3 totals 16 residues. The germline gives CDR1 SGHNT, CDR2 YYREEE (reference sequence). Here immunoSEQ multiplex PCR was the method, and the copy in TCRdb shows in-frame clones only, minus some. This repertoire shows roughly 410,000 clones, roughly 90% found once; its top ten account for around 1.5%. The chain couples TRBV5-4 to TRBJ2-2, with D maybe TRBD2 (5 bases). Sequenced input: peripheral blood. The clonotype originates from a woman in her 40s with COVID-19, enrolled during active disease. Written as DNA, the CDR3 is TGTGCCAGCAGCAGAGAGGCTAGCAGCTTGGCCGGGGAGCTGTTTTTT. The encoded protein is CASSREASSLAGELFF.